The 9 T cell receptor beta chains below were found in one sample sequenced in a study of T cells in pancreatic ductal adenocarcinoma. The protocol was immunoSEQ multiplex PCR, while the TCRdb copy is restricted to in-frame clones and leaves out a portion. The sample carries about 100,000 clones, 90% to 95% recorded once. Surgery without prior neoadjuvant therapy was the treatment of the selected pancreatic ductal adenocarcinoma patients. The sequenced material came from PBMCs. Receptors originate from a human donor with pancreatic ductal adenocarcinoma.

V is TRBV6-5 and J is TRBJ2-7; 7 bases agree with TRBD1. The CDR3 spans 15 residues. Germline assignment: CDR1 MNHEY and CDR2 SVGAGI. V shed 2 bases and J 3 bases; nucleotides not matched to a gene: 7. The CDR3: CASSYGQDEGYEQYF. Here the CDR3 DNA reads TGTGCCAGCAGTTACGGACAGGACGAGGGCTACGAGCAGTACTTC.

Worth noting for this clone: Other nucleotide sequences from this sample produce the same CDR3. The V gene is TRBV7-7, the J gene TRBJ2-5; 10 bases fit TRBD2. Germline V gene lookup returns CDR1 SSHAT and CDR2 FNYEAQ (reference sequence). With 4 bases clipped from V and 2 bases from J, the junction kept 4 bases outside the gene matches. CDR3 length equals 15 residues. DNA for the CDR3: TGTGCCAGCAGCTCGACTAGCGGGTCACAAGAGACCCAGTACTTC. It codes for CASSSTSGSQETQYF.

The J gene is TRBJ1-1, the V gene TRBV19, with 7 bases fitting TRBD1. CDR3 length: 15 residues. Trimming removed 5 bases from V and 2 bases from J; junction bases left unmatched: 8. Germline loops: CDR1 LNHDA, CDR2 SQIVND (reference sequence). The CDR3 sequence is CASSPPGTANTEAFF. The CDR3 DNA reads as TGTGCCAGTAGTCCCCCCGGGACAGCAAACACTGAAGCTTTCTTT.

This clone was recorded a few times. The V call is TRBV6-5, the J call TRBJ2-2; 7 bases match TRBD2. V shed 6 bases, J shed 5 bases, and the junction held 3 bases outside the gene matches. The CDR3 is 13 residues long. The V gene's germline CDR1 is MNHEY and CDR2 SVGAGI. DNA of the CDR3: TGTGCCAGCAGCCACGGGGGGACCGGGGAGCTGTTTTTT. This gives the protein CASSHGGTGELFF.

V gene TRBV4-1 combines with J gene TRBJ2-7; 7 bases are shared with TRBD1. The CDR3 runs to 15 residues. Germline lookup yields CDR1 MGHRA and CDR2 YSYEKL. J lost 3 bases, V lost 0 bases, and 5 bases had no gene match. The CDR3 region has the DNA TGCGCCAGCAGCCAAGAAAGGACAGGTTTCTACGAGCAGTACTTC. Translating it yields CASSQERTGFYEQYF.

V usage is TRBV7-3 and J usage is TRBJ2-2; 8 nucleotides match TRBD1. With V trimmed by 5 bases and J by 5 bases, 7 bases remained unmatched. The CDR3 contains 15 residues. The germline gives CDR1 SGHTA, CDR2 FQGTGA. CDR3 DNA: TGTGCCAGCAGCAAAGGACAGGGAATAACCGGGGAGCTGTTTTTT. It encodes CASSKGQGITGELFF.

V gene TRBV2 combines with J gene TRBJ1-2; a possible D gene is TRBD1 (6 bases). CDR1 and CDR2 (germline): SNHLY, FYNNEI. This CDR3 spans 13 amino acids. Trimming stripped 8 bases from V and 4 bases from J, with 14 bases between. The CDR3 protein is CASEGGWGYGYTF. CDR3 nucleotide sequence: TGTGCCAGCGAGGGGGGGTGGGGCTATGGCTACACCTTC.

The genes are TRBV7-9 and TRBJ1-2, with 7 bases identical to TRBD1. Trimming at V came to 5 bases and at J to 2 bases, leaving 2 bases not matched to a gene. Germline V gives CDR1 SEHNR, CDR2 FQNEAQ (reference sequence). The CDR3 is 13 residues long. The CDR3 nucleotides read TGTGCCAGCAGCGTGGGACAGAACTATGGCTACACCTTC. Its translation is CASSVGQNYGYTF.

The J gene is TRBJ2-1, the V gene TRBV2, with D perhaps TRBD2 (6 bases). Per germline, CDR1 SNHLY and CDR2 FYNNEI. There are 14 residues in the CDR3. Between the trimmed V and J ends, which lost 6 bases and 6 bases, there was a span of 15 bases. For the CDR3, the DNA is TGTGCCAGCAGAACGGGAGAGTACCTCAATGAGCAGTTCTTC. Its protein product is CASRTGEYLNEQFF.